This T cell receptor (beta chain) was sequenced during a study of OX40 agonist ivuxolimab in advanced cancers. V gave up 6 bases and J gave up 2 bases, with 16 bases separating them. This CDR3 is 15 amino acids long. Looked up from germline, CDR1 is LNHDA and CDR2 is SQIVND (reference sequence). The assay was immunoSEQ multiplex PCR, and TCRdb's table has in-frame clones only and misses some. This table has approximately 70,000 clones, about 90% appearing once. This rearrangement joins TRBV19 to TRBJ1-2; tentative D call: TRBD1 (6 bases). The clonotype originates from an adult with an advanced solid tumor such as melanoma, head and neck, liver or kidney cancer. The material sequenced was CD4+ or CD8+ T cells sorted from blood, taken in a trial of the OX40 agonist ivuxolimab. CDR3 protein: CASRLSDRSNYGYTF. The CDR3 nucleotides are TGTGCCAGTAGATTATCCGACAGGAGCAACTATGGCTACACCTTC.